The 27 T cell receptor beta chains below were found in one sample sequenced in a study of cytomegalovirus exposure and HLA in healthy donors. Use of 60 Vbeta and 13 Jbeta primers characterized the PCR. Some clones are missing from TCRdb's copy, which holds only in-frame ones; the method was immunoSEQ multiplex PCR. Recorded for this sample: around 100,000 clones. Sequenced sample: PBMCs. The receptors come from a man aged 25 to 40 in good health and CMV-seronegative.

Comments on this clone: One end of the junction fails to match germline, which may point to a read error. The same CDR3 can be traced to other DNA sequences in this sample. The gene calls are TRBV6-6 and TRBJ2-4; 7 nucleotides match TRBD1. The CDR3 consists of 16 residues. Germline-derived CDR1 and CDR2 are MNHNY and SVGAGI (reference sequence). CDR3 in amino acids: CASSQTTTGKKNIQYF. CDR3 sequence (DNA): TGTGCCAGCAGCCAAACCACGACAGGGAAGAAAAACATTCAGTACTTT.

V gene TRBV4-2 combines with J gene TRBJ2-1, with 7 bases identical to TRBD1. Trimming cost V 1 base and J 3 bases; bases outside gene matches: 6. The CDR3 runs 16 residues. CDR1 is LGHNA, CDR2 YNFKEQ, per germline. CDR3 sequence reads: CASSQVVGGLYNEQFF. CDR3 DNA: TGTGCCAGCAGCCAAGTTGTAGGGGGCCTCTACAATGAGCAGTTCTTC.

V gene TRBV27 combines with J gene TRBJ2-1; D perhaps matches TRBD2 (5 bases). V dropped 7 bases and J dropped 9 bases, with 19 bases sitting between them. The CDR3 has 14 amino acids. In germline, CDR1 is MNHEY, CDR2 SMNVEV (reference sequence). The CDR3 nucleotides read TGTGCCAGCACCCCATATAATATCGGAGGTGAGCAGTTCTTC. Protein sequence: CASTPYNIGGEQFF.

The genes are TRBV6-5 and TRBJ2-5; D ambiguous. The J call may be incorrect, as the DNA end agrees better with TRBJ2-7. The CDR3 has 12 residues. Per germline, CDR1 MNHEY and CDR2 SVGAGI. The CDR3 here is CASSPKSYEQYF. In DNA, the CDR3 is TGTGCCAGCAGTCCTAAATCCTACGAGCAGTACTTC.

The chain is built from TRBV7-8 and TRBJ2-5; TRBD2 matches at 7 bases. V shed 2 bases and J 10 bases; nucleotides not matched to a gene: 4. CDR1 is SGHVS and CDR2 is FQNEAQ in the germline V gene. There are 12 residues in the CDR3. The CDR3: CASSLLAAVQYF. The CDR3 nucleotides read TGTGCCAGCAGCTTACTAGCGGCTGTCCAGTACTTC.

For the CDR3, the DNA is TGTGCCACCAGCAGAGATTTCACAGGGGGATACGAGCAGTACTTC. Its translation is CATSRDFTGGYEQYF. J is TRBJ2-7 and V is TRBV15, with TRBD1 matching over 8 bases. Germline V CDR1 and CDR2: LNHNV, YYDKDF (reference sequence). CDR3 size: 15 residues. J was trimmed by 4 bases and V by 0 bases; bases with no gene match: 5.

The chain recombines TRBV4-3 with TRBJ2-5; the D gene is possibly TRBD1 (7 bases). The J call is doubtful: the DNA matches TRBJ2-7 better. Germline CDR1 LGHNA, CDR2 YSLEER. The CDR3 totals 19 residues. The CDR3, as DNA: TGCGCCAGCAGCCAAGATCTTCCAGGGGTAGGCAGGGGGGTCTACGAGCAGTACTTC. Its protein product is CASSQDLPGVGRGVYEQYF.

This chain uses TRBV6-1 with TRBJ1-3; D gene unclear. The length of the CDR3 is 13 residues. CDR1 and CDR2 (germline): MNHNS, SASEGT. Trimming pared 1 base from V and 4 bases from J, leaving 5 bases between. In DNA form, the CDR3 reads TGTGCCAGCAGTGAAGAGCCGGGAAACACCATATATTTT. Amino acid sequence: CASSEEPGNTIYF.

The DNA of the CDR3 is TGCGCCAGCAGCCACAGGCGGGGGGACGCCGGGGAGCTGTTTTTT. It yields the protein CASSHRRGDAGELFF. This rearrangement joins TRBV4-1 to TRBJ2-2, with 8 bases that match TRBD2. Germline V CDR1 and CDR2: MGHRA, YSYEKL. The length of the CDR3 is 15 residues. The V segment lost 3 bases and the J segment 6 bases; nucleotides outside the gene matches: 6.

The chain recombines TRBV30 with TRBJ1-1; no clear D. The ends were cut back, 2 bases at V and 6 bases at J, with 10 bases in the middle. Germline V gene lookup returns CDR1 GTSNPN and CDR2 SVGIG (reference sequence). The CDR3 is 12 amino acids. The CDR3 DNA reads as TGTGCCTGGAGTCCCCCGTTCGCTGAAGCTTTCTTT. Amino acid sequence: CAWSPPFAEAFF.

V gene TRBV5-1 combines with J gene TRBJ1-2; TRBD1 agrees at 8 bases. V dropped 4 bases and J dropped 5; count of bases not matched to a gene: 7. Germline CDR1 and CDR2: SGHRS and YFSETQ. The CDR3 has 14 amino acids. This chain's CDR3 is CASSTGQGGYGYTF. CDR3 nucleotides: TGCGCCAGCAGCACCGGACAGGGAGGTTATGGCTACACCTTC.

The chain links TRBV23-1 to TRBJ1-5; no firm D call. TRBV23-1 is filed as an ORF, its function uncertain. The V and J ends lost 2 bases and 0 bases respectively, with 14 bases between them. CDR3 length: 17 amino acids. CDR3 nucleotides: TGCGCCAGCAGTCAAGTGGCACCTCCTTATAGCAATCAGCCCCAGCATTTT. Protein sequence: CASSQVAPPYSNQPQHF.

The CDR3 loop is CASSLWGATNEKLFF. CDR3 nucleotide sequence: TGTGCCAGCAGCTTATGGGGAGCAACTAATGAAAAACTGTTTTTT. The V call is TRBV11-2, the J call TRBJ1-4; D not resolved. This CDR3 has 15 residues. Germline V lookup: CDR1 SGHAT, CDR2 FQNNGV. The V and J ends lost 2 bases and 0 bases respectively, with 7 bases between them.

V usage is TRBV25-1 and J usage is TRBJ2-7; 8 nucleotides match TRBD1. The CDR3 loop spans 17 amino acids. Germline V lookup: CDR1 MGHDK, CDR2 SYGVNS. The ends lost 2 bases at V and 0 bases at J; junction bases unmatched: 9. CDR3 sequence: CASSEDRPGTGSYEQYF. CDR3 bases: TGTGCCAGCAGTGAAGACCGACCGGGGACAGGCTCCTACGAGCAGTACTTC.

The V and J genes are TRBV27 and TRBJ2-3; D unresolved. The CDR3 covers 15 residues. V shed 6 bases and J shed 4 bases, with 17 bases lying between them. Germline V gene lookup returns CDR1 MNHEY and CDR2 SMNVEV (reference sequence). The CDR3 reads CASRALLSPADTQYF. CDR3 DNA sequence: TGTGCCAGCAGGGCTCTTCTTAGCCCCGCAGATACGCAGTATTTT.

V and J are TRBV5-1 and TRBJ1-1; a possible D gene is TRBD1 (6 bases). CDR1 and CDR2 from the germline V gene are SGHRS and YFSETQ. The V end was cut by 0 bases, the J end by 2 bases, with 11 bases between. The CDR3 loop spans 15 amino acids. The CDR3 nucleotides are TGCGCCAGCAGCTTGGGAGACAGGATAAACACTGAAGCTTTCTTT. Translated, it gives CASSLGDRINTEAFF.

This chain uses TRBV12-5 with TRBJ2-2, with a tentative D call TRBD2 (7 bases). CDR1 LGHNT and CDR2 FRNRAP come from the germline V gene. Trimming removed 2 bases from V and 5 bases from J, with 15 bases in between. CDR3 size: 16 residues. CDR3 protein: CASGLPRGGATGELFF. The CDR3 DNA follows: TGTGCTAGTGGTTTGCCCCGAGGGGGGGCTACCGGGGAGCTGTTTTTT.

This chain joins TRBV15 and TRBJ2-3; tentative D call: TRBD2 (6 bases). Germline CDR1 LNHNV, CDR2 YYDKDF (reference sequence). CDR3 length equals 16 residues. V gave up 3 bases and J gave up 2 bases, with 15 bases separating them. DNA for the CDR3: TGTGCCACCAGCAGCCGCGTGCGGGGCTCCACAGATACGCAGTATTTT. Its translation: CATSSRVRGSTDTQYF.

This sequence joins TRBV6-6 and TRBJ2-3; 7 bases agree with TRBD2. J was trimmed by 7 bases and V by 6 bases; bases with no gene match: 10. The V gene's germline CDR1 is MNHNY and CDR2 SVGAGI (reference sequence). The CDR3 spans 14 residues. The CDR3 DNA sequence: TGTGCCAGCAGCCCAATGGGGGGGGAACATACGCAGTATTTT. Translation gives CASSPMGGEHTQYF.

The chain employs TRBV19 and TRBJ2-3; 9 nucleotides align to TRBD2. CDR1 and CDR2 (germline): LNHDA, SQIVND (reference sequence). The CDR3 is 17 amino acids. V shed 3 bases and J 0 bases; nucleotides not matched to a gene: 7. This chain's CDR3 is CASSMGRLADSTDTQYF. DNA for the CDR3: TGTGCCAGTAGTATGGGGCGACTAGCGGACAGCACAGATACGCAGTATTTT.

The chain uses TRBV10-3 and TRBJ1-1; D unresolved. The V end lost 4 bases, the J end lost 0 bases, and 9 bases lay between the germline ends. The V gene's germline CDR1 is ENHRY and CDR2 SYGVKD. The CDR3 is 14 residues long. The CDR3 protein is CAISGSGMNTEAFF. DNA of the CDR3: TGTGCCATCAGTGGCTCAGGTATGAACACTGAAGCTTTCTTT.

This chain joins TRBV14 and TRBJ1-2; D is perhaps TRBD1 (5 bases). CDR3 length equals 15 residues. CDR1 SGHDN and CDR2 FVKESK come from the germline V gene. V was shortened by 3 bases and J by 5 bases, with 16 bases between the two germline ends. CDR3 protein: CASSHGGIDKYGYTF. DNA for the CDR3: TGTGCCAGCAGCCATGGGGGGATTGACAAGTATGGCTACACCTTC.

The chain recombines TRBV5-4 with TRBJ2-3; 9 bases are a match to TRBD1. Trimming removed 5 bases from V and 9 bases from J; junction bases left unmatched: 13. The CDR3 is made up of 15 amino acids. CDR1 and CDR2 from the germline V gene are SGHNT and YYREEE (reference sequence). CDR3 sequence (DNA): TGTGCCAGCAGACCGGGACAGGGCTCGACAGGGACGCAGTATTTT. Amino acids: CASRPGQGSTGTQYF.

Note on this clone: Different DNA sequences within this sample yield the same CDR3. This chain uses TRBV6-1 with TRBJ1-1; 7 bases fit TRBD1. CDR1 is MNHNS, CDR2 SASEGT, per germline. CDR3 size: 14 residues. With 5 bases clipped from V and 4 bases from J, the junction kept 7 bases outside the gene matches. The CDR3 DNA reads as TGTGCCAGCAGTATCAGGGGGGAGAGCACTGAAGCTTTCTTT. Translation: CASSIRGESTEAFF.

In terms of frequency, this clone is large. At the DNA level, this CDR3 is encoded by other sequences in the same sample as well. V gene TRBV7-3 combines with J gene TRBJ1-1; D is perhaps TRBD1 (5 bases). V was cut by 5 bases and J by 2 bases, with 12 bases left in between. CDR3 size: 14 residues. Germline V gene sequence: CDR1 SGHTA, CDR2 FQGTGA. CDR3 residues: CASSPGLFNTEAFF. CDR3 bases: TGTGCCAGCAGCCCGGGACTCTTTAACACTGAAGCTTTCTTT.

The V and J genes are TRBV6-5 and TRBJ1-5; possible D gene TRBD1, 6 bases. V lost 6 bases and J lost 2, with 14 bases in between. The CDR3 has 15 amino acids. CDR1 is MNHEY and CDR2 is SVGAGI in the germline V gene. CDR3 DNA sequence: TGTGCCAGCAGGTCAACAGGGTTCGGCAATCAGCCCCAGCATTTT. Translated, it gives CASRSTGFGNQPQHF.

The chain combines TRBV5-4 with TRBJ1-6; D is possibly TRBD1 (5 bases). CDR1 and CDR2 (germline): SGHNT, YYREEE (reference sequence). V lost 0 bases, J lost 8 bases, and 9 bases lay in between. The CDR3 extends over 14 amino acids. The CDR3, as DNA: TGTGCCAGCAGCTTGGGGCAGGGTGATTCACCCCTCCACTTT. It codes for CASSLGQGDSPLHF.